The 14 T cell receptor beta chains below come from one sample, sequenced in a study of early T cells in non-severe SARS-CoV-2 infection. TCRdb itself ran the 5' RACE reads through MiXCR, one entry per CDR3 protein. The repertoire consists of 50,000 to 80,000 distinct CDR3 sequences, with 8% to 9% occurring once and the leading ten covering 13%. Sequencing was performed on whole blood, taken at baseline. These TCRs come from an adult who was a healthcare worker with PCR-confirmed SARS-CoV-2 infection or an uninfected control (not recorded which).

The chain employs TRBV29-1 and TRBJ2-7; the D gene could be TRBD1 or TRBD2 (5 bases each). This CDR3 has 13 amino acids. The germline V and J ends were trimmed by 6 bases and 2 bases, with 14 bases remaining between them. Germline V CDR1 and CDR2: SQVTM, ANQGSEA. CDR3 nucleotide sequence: TGCAGCGTAGGGGACCGTGCGACCTACGAGCAGTACTTC. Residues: CSVGDRATYEQYF.

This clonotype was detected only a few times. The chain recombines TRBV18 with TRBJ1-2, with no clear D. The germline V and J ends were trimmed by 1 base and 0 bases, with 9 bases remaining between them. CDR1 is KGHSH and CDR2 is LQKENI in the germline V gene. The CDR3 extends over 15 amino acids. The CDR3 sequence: CASSPQAIANYGYTF. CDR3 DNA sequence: TGTGCCAGCTCACCACAGGCTATAGCTAACTATGGCTACACCTTC.

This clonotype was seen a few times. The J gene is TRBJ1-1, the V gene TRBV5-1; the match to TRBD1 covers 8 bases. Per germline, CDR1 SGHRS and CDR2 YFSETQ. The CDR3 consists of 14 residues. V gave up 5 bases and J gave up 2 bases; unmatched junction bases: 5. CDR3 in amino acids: CASRAQGVNTEAFF. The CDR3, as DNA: TGCGCCAGCAGAGCACAGGGGGTCAACACTGAAGCTTTCTTT.

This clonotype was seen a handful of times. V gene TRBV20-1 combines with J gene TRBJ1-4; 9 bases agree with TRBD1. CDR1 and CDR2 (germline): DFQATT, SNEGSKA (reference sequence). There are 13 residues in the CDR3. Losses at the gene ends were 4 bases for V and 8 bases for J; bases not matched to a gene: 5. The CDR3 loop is CSAMDRGVEKLFF. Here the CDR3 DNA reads TGCAGTGCTATGGACAGGGGTGTAGAAAAACTGTTTTTT.

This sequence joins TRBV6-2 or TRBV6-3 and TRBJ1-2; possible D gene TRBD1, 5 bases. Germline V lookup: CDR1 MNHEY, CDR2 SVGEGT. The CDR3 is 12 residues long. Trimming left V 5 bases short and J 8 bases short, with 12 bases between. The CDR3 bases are TGTGCCAGCAGTCCCGGGACGCTCGGCTACACCTTC. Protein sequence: CASSPGTLGYTF.

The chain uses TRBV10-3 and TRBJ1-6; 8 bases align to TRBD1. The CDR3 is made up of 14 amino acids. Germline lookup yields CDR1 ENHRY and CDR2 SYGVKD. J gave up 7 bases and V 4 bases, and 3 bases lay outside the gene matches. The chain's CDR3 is CAISAGQGNSPLHF. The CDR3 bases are TGTGCCATCAGTGCCGGACAGGGCAATTCACCCCTCCACTTT.

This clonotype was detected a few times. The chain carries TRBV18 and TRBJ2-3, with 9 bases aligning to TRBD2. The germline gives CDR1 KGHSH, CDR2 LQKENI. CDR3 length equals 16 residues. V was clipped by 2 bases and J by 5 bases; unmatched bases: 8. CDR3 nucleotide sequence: TGTGCCAGCTCACCAGGCGGGAGGGCCGTTGAAGATACGCAGTATTTT. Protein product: CASSPGGRAVEDTQYF. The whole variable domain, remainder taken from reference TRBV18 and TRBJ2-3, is NAGVMQNPRHLVRRRGQEARLRCSPMKGHSHVYWYRQLPEEGLKFMVYLQKENIIDESGMPKERFSAEFPKEGPSILRIQQVVRGDSAAYFCASSPGGRAVEDTQYFGPGTRLTVL.

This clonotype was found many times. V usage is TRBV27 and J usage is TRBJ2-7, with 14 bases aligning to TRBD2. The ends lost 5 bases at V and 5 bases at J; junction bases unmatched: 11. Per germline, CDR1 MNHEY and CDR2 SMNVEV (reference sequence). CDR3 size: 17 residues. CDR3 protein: CASSPGTSGSSGDEQYF. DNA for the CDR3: TGTGCCAGCAGTCCAGGGACTAGCGGGAGTAGTGGGGACGAGCAGTACTTC.

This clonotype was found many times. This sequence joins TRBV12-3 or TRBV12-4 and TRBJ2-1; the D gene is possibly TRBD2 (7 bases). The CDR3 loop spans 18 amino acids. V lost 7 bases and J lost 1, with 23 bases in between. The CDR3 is CASTPKGGGSKSYNEQFF. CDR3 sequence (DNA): TGTGCCAGCACCCCCAAGGGGGGCGGGAGTAAATCCTACAATGAGCAGTTCTTC.

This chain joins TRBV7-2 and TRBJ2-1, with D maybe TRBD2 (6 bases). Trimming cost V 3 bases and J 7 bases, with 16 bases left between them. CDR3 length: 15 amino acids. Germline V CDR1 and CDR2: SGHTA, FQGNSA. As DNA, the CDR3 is TGTGCCAGCAGCTTCCTTATCCTCGCGGGGAATGAGCAGTTCTTC. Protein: CASSFLILAGNEQFF.

CDR3 sequence reads: CASSEADLGAQYF. Here the CDR3 DNA reads TGTGCCAGCAGTGAAGCTGACCTCGGGGCCCAGTACTTC. The chain employs TRBV2 and TRBJ2-5, with D possibly matching TRBD2 (5 bases). The ends were cut back, 0 bases at V and 9 bases at J, with 11 bases in the middle. The CDR3 extends over 13 amino acids. The germline gives CDR1 SNHLY, CDR2 FYNNEI.

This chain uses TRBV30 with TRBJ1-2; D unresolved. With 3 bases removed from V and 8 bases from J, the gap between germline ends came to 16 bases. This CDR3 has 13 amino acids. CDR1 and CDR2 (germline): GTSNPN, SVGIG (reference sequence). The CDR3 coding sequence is TGTGCCTGGAGCGCCAAGGGCGCAGGAGGCTACACCTTC. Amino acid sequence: CAWSAKGAGGYTF.

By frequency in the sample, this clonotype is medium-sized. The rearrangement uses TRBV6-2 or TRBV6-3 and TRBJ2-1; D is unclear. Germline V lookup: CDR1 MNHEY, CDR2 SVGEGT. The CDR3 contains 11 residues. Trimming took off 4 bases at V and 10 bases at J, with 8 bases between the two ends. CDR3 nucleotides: TGTGCCAGCAGTTTAGGGAAAGAGCAGTTCTTC. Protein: CASSLGKEQFF.

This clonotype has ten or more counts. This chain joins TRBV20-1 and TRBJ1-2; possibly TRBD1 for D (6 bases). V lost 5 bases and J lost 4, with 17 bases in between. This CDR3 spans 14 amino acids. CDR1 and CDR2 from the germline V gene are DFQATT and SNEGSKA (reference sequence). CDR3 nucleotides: TGCAGTGCTTCTGAGGGGGGCTGGGGCTATGGCTACACCTTC. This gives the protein CSASEGGWGYGYTF.